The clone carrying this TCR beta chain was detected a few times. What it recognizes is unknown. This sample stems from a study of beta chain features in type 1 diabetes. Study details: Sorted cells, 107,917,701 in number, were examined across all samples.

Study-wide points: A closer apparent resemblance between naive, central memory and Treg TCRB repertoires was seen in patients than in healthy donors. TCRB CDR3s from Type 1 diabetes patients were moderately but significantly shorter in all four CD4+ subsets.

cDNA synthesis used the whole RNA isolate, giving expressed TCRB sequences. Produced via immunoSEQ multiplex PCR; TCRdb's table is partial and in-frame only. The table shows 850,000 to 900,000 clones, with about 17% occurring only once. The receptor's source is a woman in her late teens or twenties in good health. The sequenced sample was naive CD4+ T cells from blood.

The CDR3 DNA sequence: TGTGCCAGCAGGCTAGGGGGATCCGGATCCTACGAGCAGTACTTC. Translation gives CASRLGGSGSYEQYF. This chain links TRBV7-8 with TRBJ2-7, with D possibly matching TRBD1 (6 bases). Germline lookup yields CDR1 SGHVS and CDR2 FQNEAQ. V was cut by 6 bases and J by 1 base, with 16 bases left in between. This CDR3 contains 15 residues.